The clone carrying this T cell receptor beta chain showed up just a few times. Its antigen is as yet unknown. The data originate from a study of beta chain features in type 1 diabetes. Study results and limitations: Patients with type 1 diabetes carried fewer insertions and had more deletions at their VDJ junctions. Among all four CD4+ subsets, Type 1 diabetes patients had TCRB CDR3s that were moderately but significantly shorter.

Germline CDR1 reads KGHSH; CDR2 reads LQKENI. There are 13 residues in the CDR3. V lost 3 bases and J 4 bases, leaving 9 bases between the germline ends. Isolated RNA was reverse transcribed in full, so expressed TCRB transcripts were sequenced. Samples of naive, central memory and regulatory T cells yielded a mean of about 3.4 million reads. Libraries were prepared by immunoSEQ multiplex PCR; TCRdb keeps only in-frame clonotypes and omits some of them. The repertoire consists of hundreds of thousands of clones, with more than 13% occurring once and the leading ten covering 0.035% to 0.04%. This TCR came from a man aged 18 to 30 with type 1 diabetes. Sequencing input: naive CD4+ T cells from blood. This sequence joins TRBV18 and TRBJ1-2, with a weak D call TRBD1 (6 bases). The CDR3 loop reads CASSPATGYGYTF. CDR3 in DNA: TGTGCCAGCTCACCGGCGACAGGCTATGGCTACACCTTC.